Below are 5 T cell receptor beta chains sequenced from a single sample in a study of shared clonotypes between healthy human individuals. Produced via immunoSEQ multiplex PCR; TCRdb's table is partial and in-frame only. The sample lists over a million clones; approximately 80% were seen once. The sample consisted of memory CD4+ T cells from PBMCs. Subset meaning: CD45RA-negative fraction. The receptor source for this set is a man aged 18 to 30 in good health. Some clones in this sample may be carry-over from other donors' samples.

V usage is TRBV5-7 and J usage is TRBJ1-5; 7 bases are a match to TRBD1. TRBV5-7 is sorted into the ORF group, with uncertain function. Trimming cost V 4 bases and J 9 bases; bases outside gene matches: 10. There are 14 residues in the CDR3. CDR3 in DNA: TGTGCCAGCAGCACTGGACAGGCAGCGCGGCCCCAGCATTTT. Protein product: CASSTGQAARPQHF.

This clone occurred many times. The chain employs TRBV5-4 and TRBJ2-7, with 7 bases identical to TRBD2. This CDR3 has 18 residues. With 4 bases clipped from V and 1 base from J, the junction kept 17 bases outside the gene matches. CDR1 and CDR2 from the germline V gene are SGHNT and YYREEE (reference sequence). In DNA, the CDR3 is TGTGCCAGCAGCCCTGACTACCGGGGGGAAGTAGATTCCTACGAGCAGTACTTC. The encoded protein is CASSPDYRGEVDSYEQYF.

This clone was seen a handful of times. The chain recombines TRBV5-1 with TRBJ2-4, with TRBD2 matching 10 bases. J gave up 16 bases and V 0 bases, and 7 bases lay outside the gene matches. Per germline, CDR1 SGHRS and CDR2 YFSETQ. This CDR3 is 13 amino acids long. CDR3 sequence reads: CASSLDTSGIIYF. The CDR3 DNA reads as TGCGCCAGCAGCTTGGACACTAGCGGGATCATTTACTTC.

This clone appeared a single time. This chain connects TRBV5-4 to TRBJ2-2; D could derive from TRBD1 or TRBD2 (7 bases each). Trimming stripped 4 bases from V and 3 bases from J, with 19 bases between. The CDR3 runs to 17 residues. Germline-derived CDR1 and CDR2 are SGHNT and YYREEE (reference sequence). The CDR3 spells CASSPGGGGAYTGELFF. DNA of the CDR3: TGTGCCAGCAGCCCCGGGGGAGGGGGCGCCTACACCGGGGAGCTGTTTTTT.

This chain links TRBV7-8 with TRBJ2-7, with 9 bases aligning to TRBD1. V lost 5 bases, J lost 3 bases, and 11 bases stayed unmatched. Germline CDR1 is SGHVS and CDR2 is FQNEAQ. The CDR3 has 16 amino acids. This CDR3 reads CASSPRPPGQGYEQYF. The DNA of the CDR3 is TGTGCCAGCAGCCCGCGACCCCCGGGACAGGGCTACGAGCAGTACTTC.